These 26 T cell receptor beta chains share one sample of origin, sequenced in a study of siplizumab effects on memory and regulatory T cells (dated by TCRdb to the late 2010s). Receptor libraries were prepared by the immunoSEQ multiplex PCR assay. Held by TCRdb, this immuneACCESS table contains in-frame sequences only and omits some clones. Under half of the omission traces to an unresolved V gene where checked; the cause of the rest is unknown. The sample profile shows some 65,000 clones; 88% of them were found once. Over 1.5% of the sample is held by the ten biggest clonotypes. Sample: Tregs sorted from blood. These receptors all come from a human donor in good health.

The CDR3 region is CSAGYNEQFF. CDR3 bases: TGCAGTGCTGGGTACAATGAGCAGTTCTTC. The rearrangement links TRBV20-1 to TRBJ2-1; D remains unclear. The CDR3 totals 10 residues. With 5 bases removed from V and 4 bases from J, the gap between germline ends came to 3 bases. Germline-derived CDR1 and CDR2 are DFQATT and SNEGSKA (reference sequence).

The sample holds one count of this clone. The chain recombines TRBV12-5 with TRBJ2-5; D unclear. This CDR3 has 13 residues. Trimming pared 3 bases from V and 1 base from J, leaving 6 bases between. Germline V gene sequence: CDR1 LGHNT, CDR2 FRNRAP. CDR3: CASGLQLQETQYF. The DNA for the CDR3 is TGTGCTAGTGGTTTACAGCTCCAAGAGACCCAGTACTTC.

J is TRBJ1-5 and V is TRBV10-3; TRBD1 agrees at 9 bases. The J segment lost 5 bases and the V segment lost 5 bases, leaving 7 bases of the junction unmatched. The CDR3 is made up of 15 amino acids. Germline V gene sequence: CDR1 ENHRY, CDR2 SYGVKD. The CDR3 is CAISQRQGEDQPQHF. CDR3 nucleotide sequence: TGTGCCATCAGTCAGAGACAGGGGGAGGATCAGCCCCAGCATTTT.

As DNA, the CDR3 is TGCGCCAGCAGCTATTCTAGCGCCAATGAGCAGTTCTTC. Amino acid sequence: CASSYSSANEQFF. This chain connects TRBV5-1 to TRBJ2-1, with TRBD2 as a possible D gene (6 bases). V was trimmed by 3 bases and J by 6 bases, leaving 10 bases between them. Germline CDR1 and CDR2: SGHRS and YFSETQ. The CDR3 totals 13 residues.

The genes are TRBV29-1 and TRBJ1-1, with 7 bases identical to TRBD1. The length of the CDR3 is 16 residues. With V trimmed by 6 bases and J by 4 bases, 17 bases remained unmatched. Germline lookup yields CDR1 SQVTM and CDR2 ANQGSEA. CDR3 amino acids: CSVVPETGFVGTEAFF. CDR3 nucleotide sequence: TGCAGCGTGGTTCCCGAGACAGGGTTTGTTGGCACTGAAGCTTTCTTT.

The rearrangement joins TRBV7-9 to TRBJ2-5; weak D call: TRBD2 (5 bases). The V end lost 5 bases, the J end lost 4 bases, and 17 bases lay between the germline ends. The CDR3 runs 15 residues. Germline V CDR1 and CDR2: SEHNR, FQNEAQ (reference sequence). The DNA of the CDR3 is TGTGCCAGCAGCCGAGAACGGGGAAGTCGAGAGACCCAGTACTTC. Translation: CASSRERGSRETQYF.

The chain joins TRBV19 to TRBJ2-7, with 10 positions matching TRBD2. The CDR3 loop spans 15 amino acids. CDR1 and CDR2 (germline): LNHDA, SQIVND (reference sequence). V shed 0 bases and J 6 bases; nucleotides not matched to a gene: 5. This CDR3 reads CASSIEGTSVAEQYF. CDR3 nucleotide sequence: TGTGCCAGTAGTATAGAAGGGACTAGCGTTGCCGAGCAGTACTTC.

This clone is large. The rearrangement uses TRBV7-8 and TRBJ2-7; the D gene is possibly TRBD2 (7 bases). V lost 2 bases, J lost 0 bases, and 11 bases lay in between. Looked up from germline, CDR1 is SGHVS and CDR2 is FQNEAQ. The CDR3 loop spans 15 amino acids. The DNA of the CDR3 is TGTGCCAGCAGCTTAAAGCGGGACATCTCCTACGAGCAGTACTTC. Translation: CASSLKRDISYEQYF.

The V and J genes are TRBV4-3 and TRBJ2-3; D possibly corresponds to TRBD2 (6 bases). CDR3 size: 15 residues. Germline CDR1 is LGHNA and CDR2 is YSLEER. With 0 bases removed from V and 1 base from J, the gap between germline ends came to 8 bases. The CDR3 nucleotides are TGCGCCAGCAGCCAAGATAGCGGTGGCACAGATACGCAGTATTTT. This translates into CASSQDSGGTDTQYF.

The rearrangement joins TRBV29-1 to TRBJ2-2, with TRBD2 as a possible D gene (6 bases). CDR1 and CDR2 (germline): SQVTM, ANQGSEA. This CDR3 is built from 15 residues. With 6 bases removed from V and 1 base from J, the gap between germline ends came to 15 bases. Written as DNA, the CDR3 is TGCAGCGTGCGGATCGGAGGGAAGAACACCGGGGAGCTGTTTTTT. Protein product: CSVRIGGKNTGELFF.

The gene calls are TRBV7-3 and TRBJ2-2; D possibly corresponds to TRBD2 (5 bases). The CDR3 contains 16 residues. V gave up 4 bases and J gave up 2 bases, with 14 bases separating them. Germline CDR1 and CDR2: SGHTA and FQGTGA. CDR3 coding DNA: TGTGCCAGCAGCTCCCTTGGAGGACCCAACACCGGGGAGCTGTTTTTT. Its translation is CASSSLGGPNTGELFF.

By proportion, this clone is medium-sized. The chain uses TRBV2 and TRBJ1-2, with a weak D call TRBD1 (6 bases). CDR3 length: 13 residues. V dropped 6 bases and J dropped 5 bases, with 13 bases sitting between them. From germline, CDR1 is SNHLY and CDR2 FYNNEI. The CDR3 DNA is TGTGCCAGCAGAACACAGGGCTGGTATGGCTACACCTTC. It codes for CASRTQGWYGYTF.

The chain links TRBV5-1 to TRBJ1-1, with D hard to call. CDR1 and CDR2 (germline): SGHRS, YFSETQ. Trimming left V 5 bases short and J 0 bases short, with 8 bases between. CDR3 length: 13 residues. In DNA, the CDR3 is TGCGCCAGCAGTCTTAGCCTGAACACTGAAGCTTTCTTT. Its protein product is CASSLSLNTEAFF.

The CDR3 is CASSPRKETSTDTQYF. The CDR3 DNA reads TGTGCCAGTAGCCCTCGGAAGGAAACTAGCACAGATACGCAGTATTTT. The V gene is TRBV19, the J gene TRBJ2-3; D not certain. Per the germline V gene, CDR1 is LNHDA and CDR2 is SQIVND (reference sequence). Trimming removed 6 bases from V and 0 bases from J, with 16 bases in between. The CDR3 runs to 16 residues.

CDR3 sequence (DNA): TGTGCCAGCAGCTTAATCTCAGCGGGGGTTTACAATGAGCAGTTCTTC. Protein sequence: CASSLISAGVYNEQFF. The chain links TRBV7-3 to TRBJ2-1, with TRBD2 matching 8 bases. The length of the CDR3 is 16 residues. J lost 4 bases, V lost 1 base, and 6 bases had no gene match. Germline CDR1 SGHTA, CDR2 FQGTGA.

The gene calls are TRBV2 and TRBJ2-5; D remains ambiguous. V lost 5 bases and J 1 base, leaving 2 bases between the germline ends. Per the germline V gene, CDR1 is SNHLY and CDR2 is FYNNEI. The CDR3 has 11 residues. The CDR3 reads CASSTQETQYF. CDR3 nucleotide sequence: TGTGCCAGCAGTACCCAAGAGACCCAGTACTTC.

The rearrangement uses TRBV5-1 and TRBJ1-2; D is possibly TRBD1 (5 bases). Trimming took 0 bases from V and 2 from J, leaving 8 bases between them. The length of the CDR3 is 14 residues. The V gene's germline CDR1 is SGHRS and CDR2 YFSETQ. The CDR3 region is CASSLEGTNYGYTF. CDR3 coding DNA: TGCGCCAGCAGCTTGGAAGGGACCAACTATGGCTACACCTTC.

This chain joins TRBV5-1 and TRBJ1-1; 8 nucleotides line up with TRBD1. This CDR3 is built from 18 residues. Germline assignment: CDR1 SGHRS and CDR2 YFSETQ. The ends lost 4 bases at V and 3 bases at J; junction bases unmatched: 17. This CDR3 reads CASSRIGRTGYGHTEAFF. The CDR3 nucleotides read TGCGCCAGCAGCCGAATTGGTAGGACAGGGTATGGGCACACTGAAGCTTTCTTT.

In this sample, this clone turned up once. The V call is TRBV20-1, the J call TRBJ2-5; weak D call: TRBD1 (5 bases). Germline values: CDR1 DFQATT, CDR2 SNEGSKA (reference sequence). V was pared by 6 bases and J by 3 bases, with 8 bases between. The CDR3 is 11 amino acids. In DNA, the CDR3 is TGCAGTGCATCGACAGAAGAGACCCAGTACTTC. It codes for CSASTEETQYF.

This chain uses TRBV6-1 with TRBJ1-1, with D possibly matching TRBD1 (5 bases). There are 13 residues in the CDR3. Trimming shortened V by 11 bases and J by 6 bases, and 19 bases separated the two germline ends. Germline CDR1 reads MNHNS; CDR2 reads SASEGT. The CDR3 nucleotides are TGTGCCGTCGAGGGGTTTCAAACTGCTGAAGCTTTCTTT. Translating it yields CAVEGFQTAEAFF.

The chain couples TRBV7-9 to TRBJ2-5, with 16 bases identical to TRBD2. The CDR3 covers 17 residues. Germline-derived CDR1 and CDR2 are SEHNR and FQNEAQ (reference sequence). V was pared by 3 bases and J by 7 bases, with 8 bases of the junction left unmatched. CDR3 residues: CASSFGTSGRANGTQYF. Here the CDR3 DNA reads TGTGCCAGCAGCTTTGGGACTAGCGGGAGGGCCAACGGGACCCAGTACTTC.

Relative to its sample, this clone is medium-sized. The chain couples TRBV5-4 to TRBJ1-2; 10 bases map to TRBD1. There are 14 residues in the CDR3. V was pared by 4 bases and J by 8 bases, with 8 bases of the junction left unmatched. The germline V gene has CDR1 SGHNT and CDR2 YYREEE (reference sequence). The CDR3 DNA sequence: TGTGCCAGCAGCCTGACAGGGGGCTCGGGCGGCTACACCTTC. This codes for CASSLTGGSGGYTF.

This chain uses TRBV5-6 with TRBJ2-7; D uncertain. The CDR3 covers 11 residues. Trimming stripped 3 bases from V and 4 bases from J, with 5 bases between. CDR1 SGHDT and CDR2 YYEEEE come from the germline V gene. The CDR3, as DNA: TGTGCCAGCAGCTCTTCATACGAGCAGTACTTC. Translation: CASSSSYEQYF.

Concerning this clone itself: The sample holds other DNA sequences that translate to the same CDR3. The chain has TRBV6-5 and TRBJ2-7; D possibly corresponds to TRBD2 (6 bases). Trimming cost V 0 bases and J 2 bases, with 8 bases left between them. There are 14 residues in the CDR3. CDR1 and CDR2 from the germline V gene are MNHEY and SVGAGI. The CDR3 DNA is TGTGCCAGCAGTTACTCCCGCGGGACCTACGAGCAGTACTTC. Translating gives CASSYSRGTYEQYF.

The chain employs TRBV7-9 and TRBJ1-1; 8 bases agree with TRBD1. Germline V lookup: CDR1 SEHNR, CDR2 FQNEAQ (reference sequence). The V gene end was trimmed by 6 bases and the J gene end by 4 bases; junction bases not matched to a gene: 10. The CDR3 sequence is 15 residues long. The CDR3 here is CASRGTRGRITEAFF. CDR3 coding DNA: TGTGCCAGCAGGGGGACCAGGGGGCGCATCACTGAAGCTTTCTTT.

The chain combines TRBV11-1 with TRBJ2-3; the match to TRBD2 covers 13 bases. The junction had 5 bases not matched to a gene; V was cut back by 6 bases and J by 5 bases. The CDR3 length is 15 residues. CDR1 is SGHAT, CDR2 FQDESV, per germline (reference sequence). The CDR3 sequence is CASSPGTSGKDTQYF. The DNA for the CDR3 is TGTGCCAGCAGTCCCGGGACTAGCGGGAAAGATACGCAGTATTTT.